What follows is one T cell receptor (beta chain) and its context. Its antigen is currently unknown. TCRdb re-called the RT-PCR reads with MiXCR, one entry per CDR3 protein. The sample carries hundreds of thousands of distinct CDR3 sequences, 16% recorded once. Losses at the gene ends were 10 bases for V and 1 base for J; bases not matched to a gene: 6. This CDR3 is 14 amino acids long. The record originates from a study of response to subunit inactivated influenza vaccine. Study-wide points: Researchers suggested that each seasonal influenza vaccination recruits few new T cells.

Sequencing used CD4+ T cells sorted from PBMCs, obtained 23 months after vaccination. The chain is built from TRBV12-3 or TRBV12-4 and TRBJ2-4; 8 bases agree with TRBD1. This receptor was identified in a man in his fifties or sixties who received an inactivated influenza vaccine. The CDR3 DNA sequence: TGTGCCACGGGGACAGGTTCGGCCAAAAACATTCAGTACTTC. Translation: CATGTGSAKNIQYF.